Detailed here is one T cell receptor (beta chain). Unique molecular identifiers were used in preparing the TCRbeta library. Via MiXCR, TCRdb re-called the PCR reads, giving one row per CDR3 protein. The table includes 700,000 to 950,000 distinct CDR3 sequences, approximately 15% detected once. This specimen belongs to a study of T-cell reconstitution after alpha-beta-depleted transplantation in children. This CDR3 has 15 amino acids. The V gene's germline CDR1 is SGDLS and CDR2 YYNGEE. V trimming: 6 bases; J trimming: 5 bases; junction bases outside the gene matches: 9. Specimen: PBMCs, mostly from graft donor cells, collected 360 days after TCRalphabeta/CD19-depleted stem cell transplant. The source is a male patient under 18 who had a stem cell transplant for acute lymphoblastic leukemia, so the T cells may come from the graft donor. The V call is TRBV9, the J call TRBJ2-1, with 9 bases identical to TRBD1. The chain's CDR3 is CASTSDRGVNNEQFF. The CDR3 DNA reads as TGTGCCAGCACCTCAGACAGGGGGGTCAACAATGAGCAGTTCTTC.